This TCR beta chain was sequenced during a study of cytotoxic CD8 clonotypes in ibrutinib-treated CLL. Overall study context: Median treatment time before response sampling was 12 months, range 6 to 36. Study results and limitations: Under therapy, public clonotypes either contracted or stayed stable, and they were uncommon. An increase in clonality occurred at ibrutinib response, followed by a return toward baseline at progression.

Here immunoSEQ multiplex PCR was the method, and the copy in TCRdb shows in-frame clones only, minus some. There are about 130,000 clones in the sample; about 85% occur only once, and 3% to 4% lies in the top ten. CDR3 length: 13 amino acids. Germline loops: CDR1 GTSNPN, CDR2 SVGIG (reference sequence). The ends lost 7 bases at V and 7 bases at J; junction bases unmatched: 9. Comments on this clone: What it binds is unknown.

Here the sequenced sample was PBMCs, taken after 24 months of ibrutinib treatment. The receptor was isolated from a human donor with chronic lymphocytic leukemia. The V gene is TRBV30, the J gene TRBJ1-2; 10 positions match TRBD1. This CDR3 is CAYTPGQGSGYTF. The CDR3 DNA follows: TGTGCCTACACTCCGGGACAGGGGTCTGGCTACACCTTC.